The 12 T cell receptor beta chains below were found in one sample sequenced in a study of Graves' ophthalmopathy and Graves' hyperthyroidism. TCR beta CDR3 amplification used RNA transcripts. An initial RT-PCR round employing HTBI primers preceded a second-round multiplex PCR. Using its own MiXCR run on the multiplex PCR reads, TCRdb lists one record per CDR3 protein. This repertoire shows around 670,000 distinct CDR3 sequences, roughly two fifths found once; its top ten account for 44%. The specimen sequenced was peripheral blood. These receptors were taken from an adult man with Graves' ophthalmopathy.

The table lists this clonotype with a few counts. The chain has TRBV7-2 and TRBJ2-7; possibly TRBD1 or TRBD2 for D (5 bases each). The CDR3 sequence is 14 residues long. Germline V gene lookup returns CDR1 SGHTA and CDR2 FQGNSA. Deletions cut 4 bases from V and 0 bases from J, with 10 bases between. CDR3 in DNA: TGTGCCAGCAGCTCGGGACCCACCTCCTACGAGCAGTACTTC. Translating gives CASSSGPTSYEQYF. Supplemented by reference TRBV7-2 and TRBJ2-7, the full variable domain reads GAGVSQSPSNKVTEKGKDVELRCDPISGHTALYWYRQSLGQGLEFLIYFQGNSAPDKSGLPSDRFSAERTGGSVSTLTIQRTQQEDSAVYLCASSSGPTSYEQYFGPGTRLTVT.

This clonotype was detected ten times or more. The J gene is TRBJ2-2, the V gene TRBV25-1, with D possibly matching TRBD2 (5 bases). The CDR3 spans 16 residues. V dropped 5 bases and J dropped 3 bases, with 16 bases sitting between them. Germline V gene sequence: CDR1 MGHDK, CDR2 SYGVNS. Written as DNA, the CDR3 is TGTGCCAGCAGTCTAGGAGGCGGACTGTACACCGGGGAGCTGTTTTTT. As protein: CASSLGGGLYTGELFF.

This clonotype was recorded at least ten times. The gene calls are TRBV5-4 and TRBJ1-2; tentative D call: TRBD1 (6 bases). Trimming took 2 bases from V and 2 from J, leaving 10 bases between them. The CDR3 loop spans 14 amino acids. Germline loops: CDR1 SGHNT, CDR2 YYREEE (reference sequence). CDR3 region: CASSFIQGNYGYTF. The CDR3 DNA is TGTGCCAGCAGCTTCATCCAGGGGAACTATGGCTACACCTTC.

This rearrangement joins TRBV11-2 to TRBJ1-5; weak D call: TRBD1 (5 bases). V gave up 5 bases and J gave up 11 bases, with 25 bases separating them. The CDR3 is 16 residues long. Germline CDR1 SGHAT, CDR2 FQNNGV. CDR3 sequence: CASSPEFRGILRSQHF. The CDR3 DNA reads as TGTGCCAGCAGCCCCGAGTTTCGGGGCATCCTGAGGTCCCAGCATTTT.

This clonotype was counted between two and nine times. The V and J genes are TRBV10-3 and TRBJ1-6; tentatively, D is TRBD1 (6 bases). CDR3 size: 16 residues. The germline V and J ends were trimmed by 10 bases and 10 bases, with 26 bases remaining between them. Germline V gene lookup returns CDR1 ENHRY and CDR2 SYGVKD. DNA of the CDR3: TGTGCCAGCAGGTTGTCCACGATGGGAGGGGGATCACCCCTCCACTTT. The encoded protein is CASRLSTMGGGSPLHF.

This clonotype was seen only a few times. This chain joins TRBV19 and TRBJ1-1, with D perhaps TRBD1 (5 bases). The CDR3 totals 15 residues. In germline, CDR1 is LNHDA, CDR2 SQIVND (reference sequence). Between the trimmed V and J ends, which lost 3 bases and 0 bases, there was a span of 11 bases. This chain's CDR3 is CASSIRGFVNTEAFF. The CDR3 DNA reads as TGTGCCAGTAGTATCCGGGGGTTTGTGAACACTGAAGCTTTCTTT. The full variable domain, its missing parts supplied by reference TRBV19 and TRBJ1-1, is DGGITQSPKYLFRKEGQNVTLSCEQNLNHDAMYWYRQDPGQGLRLIYYSQIVNDFQKGDIAEGYSVSREKKESFPLTVTSAQKNPTAFYLCASSIRGFVNTEAFFGQGTRLTVV.

To note about this clonotype: A much bigger clone sits one base away, suggesting this may be a read error. J is TRBJ2-7 and V is TRBV15; unclear D gene. The CDR3 is made up of 15 amino acids. Germline CDR1 is LNHNV and CDR2 is YYDKDF (reference sequence). The CDR3, as DNA: TGTGCCACCGGCAGAGATCTAAACCGAAGAAACGAGCAGTACTTC. Translated: CATGRDLNRRNEQYF.

This clonotype was picked up many times. The DNA for the CDR3 is TGTGCCAGCAGCTTAGGGGAAGGGTCCGGCTATGGCTACACCTTC. It translates to CASSLGEGSGYGYTF. The chain links TRBV7-9 to TRBJ1-2; no clear D. The CDR3 is made up of 15 amino acids. Germline loops: CDR1 SEHNR, CDR2 FQNEAQ (reference sequence). Trimming left V 1 base short and J 4 bases short, with 13 bases between.

The chain recombines TRBV10-3 with TRBJ2-7; 9 bases match TRBD2. TRBJ2-1 explains the end of the DNA better; the J call may be wrong. This CDR3 comprises 16 residues. Germline lookup yields CDR1 ENHRY and CDR2 SYGVKD. CDR3 sequence (DNA): TGTGCCATCAGTGAGTCGATTGCGGGAGGGCCGTATGAGCAGTTCTTC. This encodes CAISESIAGGPYEQFF.

This clonotype was detected only once. This chain connects TRBV29-1 to TRBJ2-5; 11 positions agree with TRBD2. CDR1 SQVTM and CDR2 ANQGSEA come from the germline V gene. The J segment lost 3 bases and the V segment lost 4 bases, leaving 7 bases of the junction unmatched. CDR3 length: 15 amino acids. The CDR3 is CSVANGLAGKETQYF. CDR3 bases: TGCAGCGTTGCTAATGGACTAGCGGGCAAAGAGACCCAGTACTTC.

The rearrangement links TRBV29-1 to TRBJ2-6; 9 bases map to TRBD1. V trimming: 3 bases; J trimming: 2 bases; junction bases outside the gene matches: 5. The germline CDR1 and CDR2 sequences are SQVTM and ANQGSEA. This CDR3 is built from 16 residues. The CDR3 sequence is CSVDPTGGAGANVLTF. The CDR3 nucleotides are TGCAGCGTTGACCCTACAGGGGGCGCTGGGGCCAACGTCCTGACTTTC. Complete variable domain (other parts from reference TRBV29-1 and TRBJ2-6): SAVISQKPSRDICQRGTSLTIQCQVDSQVTMMFWYRQQPGQSLTLIATANQGSEATYESGFVIDKFPISRPNLTFSTLTVSNMSPEDSSIYLCSVDPTGGAGANVLTFGAGSRLTVL.

This rearrangement joins TRBV24-1 to TRBJ2-7, with TRBD1 matching 9 bases. The CDR3 totals 15 residues. V trimming: 4 bases; J trimming: 5 bases; junction bases outside the gene matches: 8. CDR1 and CDR2 (germline): KGHDR, SFDVKD. The CDR3 nucleotides read TGTGCCACCAGTGAATCCGGGACAGGGCTCAACGAGCAGTACTTC. Its protein product is CATSESGTGLNEQYF.